This T cell receptor (beta chain) was documented in a study of cytomegalovirus exposure and HLA in healthy donors. Study as a whole: Earlier work reported roughly 120 million unique TCR beta sequences from about 170 million T cells.

V dropped 2 bases and J dropped 13 bases, with 14 bases sitting between them. Germline CDR1 GTSNPN, CDR2 SVGIG (reference sequence). This CDR3 region has 12 residues. Overall study findings and caveats: What TCR beta sequences reportedly achieved was accurate prediction of HLA-A and HLA-B alleles in most subjects. A few CMV-associated chains proved CMV antigen-specific in vitro.

About this clone: What it binds is not known.

The PCR used 60 Vbeta and 13 Jbeta primers. Here immunoSEQ multiplex PCR was the method, and the copy in TCRdb shows in-frame clones only, minus some. The sample carries around 180,000 clones, 77% recorded once. What was sequenced was PBMCs. The receptor comes from a woman in her 30s in good health and CMV-seropositive. V usage is TRBV30 and J usage is TRBJ1-4, with D unresolved. CDR3 sequence (DNA): TGTGCCTGGAGTCTCGGGGTGAAAAGACTGTTTTTT. Encoded protein: CAWSLGVKRLFF. The variable domain in full, with the rest retrieved from reference TRBV30 and TRBJ1-4, is SQTIHQWPATLVQPVGSPLSLECTVEGTSNPNLYWYRQAAGRGLQLLFYSVGIGQISSEVPQNLSASRPQDRQFILSSKKLLLSDSGFYLCAWSLGVKRLFFGSGTQLSVL.